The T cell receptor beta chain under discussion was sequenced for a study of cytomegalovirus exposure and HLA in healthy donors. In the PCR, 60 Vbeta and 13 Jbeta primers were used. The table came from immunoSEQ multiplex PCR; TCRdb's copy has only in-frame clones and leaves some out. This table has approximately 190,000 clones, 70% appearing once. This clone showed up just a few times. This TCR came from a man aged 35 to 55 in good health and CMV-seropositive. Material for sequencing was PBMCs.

CDR3 region: CASSSPLPGFNYGYTF. The CDR3 DNA reads TGTGCCAGCAGTTCGCCCCTTCCAGGGTTTAACTATGGCTACACCTTC. The rearrangement joins TRBV28 to TRBJ1-2; D is possibly TRBD1 (5 bases). The CDR3 loop spans 16 amino acids. V dropped 4 bases and J dropped 1 base, with 16 bases sitting between them. The germline V gene has CDR1 MDHEN and CDR2 SYDVKM.